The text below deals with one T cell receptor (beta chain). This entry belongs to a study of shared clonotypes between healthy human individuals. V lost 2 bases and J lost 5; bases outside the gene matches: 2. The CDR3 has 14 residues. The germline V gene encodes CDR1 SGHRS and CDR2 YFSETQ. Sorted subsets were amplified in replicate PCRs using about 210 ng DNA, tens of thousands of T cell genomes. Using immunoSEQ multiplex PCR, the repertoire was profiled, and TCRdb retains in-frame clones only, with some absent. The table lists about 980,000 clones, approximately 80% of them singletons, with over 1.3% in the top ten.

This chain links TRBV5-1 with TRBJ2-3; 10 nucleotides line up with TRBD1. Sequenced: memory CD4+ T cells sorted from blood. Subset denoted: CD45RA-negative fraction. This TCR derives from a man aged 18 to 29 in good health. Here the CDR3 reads CASSLRDRGDTQYF. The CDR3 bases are TGCGCCAGCAGCTTACGGGACAGGGGAGATACGCAGTATTTT. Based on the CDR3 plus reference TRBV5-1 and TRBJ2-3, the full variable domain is KAGVTQTPRYLIKTRGQQVTLSCSPISGHRSVSWYQQTPGQGLQFLFEYFSETQRNKGNFPGRFSGRQFSNSRSEMNVSTLELGDSALYLCASSLRDRGDTQYFGPGTRLTVL.